This T cell receptor (beta chain) was sequenced during a study of regulatory T cells in long-lasting Graves disease. Study context: Antithyroid drugs had been taken under 3 months by newly diagnosed Graves' patients. Study-level points and caveats: Small sample size may have lowered accuracy.

Described time point: newly diagnosed GD, antithyroid drugs for less than 3 months. TCR sequences were obtained from RNA taken from PBMCs. The V end lost 0 bases, the J end lost 8 bases, and 10 bases lay between the germline ends. There are 13 residues in the CDR3. Germline CDR1 reads SGHAT; CDR2 reads FQNNGV. There are many counts of this clonotype. Its antigen is not identified. TCR beta libraries were built with iRepertoire HTBI primers and Arm-PCR of CDR3 regions. TCRdb ran MiXCR on the multiplex PCR reads and lists one entry per CDR3 protein. Of some 250,000 distinct CDR3 sequences listed, roughly 21% are singletons.

The source is a female donor with Graves disease. The genes are TRBV11-2 and TRBJ1-2, with unresolved D. The starting material was peripheral blood mononuclear cells (PBMCs), obtained at new diagnosis, from a patient treated with antithyroid drugs. The CDR3 DNA reads as TGTGCCAGCAGCTTAGAGGCCAGTTGGGGCTACACCTTC. Amino acids: CASSLEASWGYTF.